This entry lists 7 T cell receptor beta chains sequenced from one sample in a study of OX40 agonist ivuxolimab in advanced cancers. The data were produced by immunoSEQ multiplex PCR, yet TCRdb's version contains in-frame clones alone and is incomplete. The sample consists of about 80,000 clones, 84% of them appearing once. Specimen: CD4+ or CD8+ T cells sorted from blood, collected in a trial of the OX40 agonist ivuxolimab. These receptors were taken from an adult with an advanced solid tumor such as melanoma, head and neck, liver or kidney cancer.

The V and J genes are TRBV6-5 and TRBJ2-5, with D possibly TRBD2 on 6 matching bases. The germline CDR1 and CDR2 sequences are MNHEY and SVGAGI. With 1 base removed from V and 3 bases from J, the gap between germline ends came to 9 bases. This CDR3 is built from 14 residues. The CDR3 DNA sequence: TGTGCCAGCAGTTACTGGCGGGGAGAAGAGACCCAGTACTTC. This encodes CASSYWRGEETQYF.

The gene calls are TRBV19 and TRBJ1-5, with 10 bases that match TRBD1. The length of the CDR3 is 15 residues. V lost 6 bases to trimming and J lost 4 bases; unmatched junction nucleotides: 6. Germline-derived CDR1 and CDR2 are LNHDA and SQIVND (reference sequence). The CDR3 loop reads CASSPTGGFNQPQHF. CDR3 DNA sequence: TGTGCCAGTAGCCCGACAGGGGGCTTTAATCAGCCCCAGCATTTT.

This clone appeared a few times. V is TRBV6-5 and J is TRBJ1-1; D possibly corresponds to TRBD1 (5 bases). V shed 6 bases and J shed 3 bases, with 11 bases lying between them. Germline-derived CDR1 and CDR2 are MNHEY and SVGAGI. The CDR3 has 13 amino acids. Written as DNA, the CDR3 is TGTGCCAGCAGGCGAATGGGGGACACTGAAGCTTTCTTT. Protein sequence: CASRRMGDTEAFF.

The J gene is TRBJ2-7, the V gene TRBV4-2; 8 bases agree with TRBD1. V lost 4 bases to trimming and J lost 5 bases; unmatched junction nucleotides: 4. The CDR3 consists of 13 residues. Germline V lookup: CDR1 LGHNA, CDR2 YNFKEQ. As DNA, the CDR3 is TGTGCCAGCAGCCGAGGGACAGGACACGAGCAGTACTTC. The encoded protein is CASSRGTGHEQYF.

The genes are TRBV9 and TRBJ1-6; no reliable D call. The V and J ends lost 4 bases and 7 bases respectively, with 12 bases between them. Germline CDR1 and CDR2: SGDLS and YYNGEE. The CDR3 is made up of 14 amino acids. The CDR3 bases are TGTGCCAGCAGCTCCAAAGGCGGGAATTCACCCCTCCACTTT. It translates to CASSSKGGNSPLHF. Together with reference TRBV9 and TRBJ1-6, the CDR3 gives the full variable domain: DSGVTQTPKHLITATGQRVTLRCSPRSGDLSVYWYQQSLDQGLQFLIQYYNGEERAKGNILERFSAQQFPDLHSELNLSSLELGDSALYFCASSSKGGNSPLHFGNGTRLTVT.

The genes are TRBV27 and TRBJ1-5, with TRBD1 matching over 8 bases. The CDR3 totals 15 residues. Germline lookup yields CDR1 MNHEY and CDR2 SMNVEV (reference sequence). V lost 5 bases, J lost 3 bases, and 6 bases stayed unmatched. The CDR3 loop reads CASSGQGQANQPQHF. In DNA, the CDR3 is TGTGCCAGCAGTGGACAGGGACAGGCCAATCAGCCCCAGCATTTT.

This rearrangement joins TRBV19 to TRBJ2-1; 13 bases match TRBD2. CDR1 is LNHDA and CDR2 is SQIVND in the germline V gene (reference sequence). V was pared by 4 bases and J by 6 bases, with 6 bases of the junction left unmatched. This CDR3 spans 16 amino acids. CDR3 protein: CASSTRLAGGLNEQFF. Here the CDR3 DNA reads TGTGCCAGTAGTACCCGACTAGCGGGAGGCCTCAATGAGCAGTTCTTC. The full variable domain, with the rest looked up from reference TRBV19 and TRBJ2-1, is DGGITQSPKYLFRKEGQNVTLSCEQNLNHDAMYWYRQDPGQGLRLIYYSQIVNDFQKGDIAEGYSVSREKKESFPLTVTSAQKNPTAFYLCASSTRLAGGLNEQFFGPGTRLTVL.